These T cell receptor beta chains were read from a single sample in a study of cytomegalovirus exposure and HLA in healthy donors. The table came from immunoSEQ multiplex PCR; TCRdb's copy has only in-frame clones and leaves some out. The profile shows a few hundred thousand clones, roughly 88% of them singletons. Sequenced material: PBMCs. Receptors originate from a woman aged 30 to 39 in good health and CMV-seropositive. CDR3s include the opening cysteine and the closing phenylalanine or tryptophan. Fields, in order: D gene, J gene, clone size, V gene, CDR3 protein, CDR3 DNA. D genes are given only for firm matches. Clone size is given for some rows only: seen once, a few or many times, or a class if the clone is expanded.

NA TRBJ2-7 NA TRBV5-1 CASSVSGYEQYF TGCGCCAGCAGCGTTTCGGGTTACGAGCAGTACTTC
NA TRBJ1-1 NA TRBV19 CASSEQGFTEAFF TGTGCCAGTAGCGAACAGGGTTTTACTGAAGCTTTCTTT
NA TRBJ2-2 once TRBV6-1 CASSASSEITGELFF TGTGCCAGCAGTGCCTCTAGCGAGATCACCGGGGAGCTGTTTTTT
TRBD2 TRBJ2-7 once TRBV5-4 CASSEGLAGDFYEQYF TGTGCCAGCAGCGAAGGACTAGCGGGAGATTTCTACGAGCAGTACTTC
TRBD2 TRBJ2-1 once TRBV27 CASSPGREETEQFF TGTGCCAGCTCCCCGGGGCGGGAGGAAACTGAGCAGTTCTTC
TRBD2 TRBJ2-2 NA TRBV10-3 CAISLVAGNTGELFF TGTGCCATCAGCCTCGTAGCGGGCAACACCGGGGAGCTGTTTTTT
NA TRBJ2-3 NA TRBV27 CASSPTNRGGTDTQYF TGTGCCAGCAGTCCCACCAACAGAGGAGGGACAGATACGCAGTATTTT
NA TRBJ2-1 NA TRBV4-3 CASSQEVAVNNEQFF TGCGCCAGCAGCCAAGAGGTAGCGGTGAACAATGAGCAGTTCTTC
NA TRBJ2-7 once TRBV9 CASSVDSGTHYEQYF TGTGCCAGCAGCGTAGATTCTGGGACCCACTACGAGCAGTACTTC
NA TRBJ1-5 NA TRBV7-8 CASSLVGGGNQPQHF TGTGCCAGCAGCTTAGTGGGGGGTGGCAATCAGCCCCAGCATTTT
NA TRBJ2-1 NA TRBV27 CASSYHSRTILLNEQFF TGTGCCAGCAGTTACCATAGCAGGACAATACTTTTAAATGAGCAGTTCTTC
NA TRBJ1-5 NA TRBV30 CAWSLGMGNQPQHF NA
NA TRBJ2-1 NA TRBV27 CASGEAYYNEQFF TGTGCCAGCGGCGAGGCGTACTACAATGAGCAGTTCTTC
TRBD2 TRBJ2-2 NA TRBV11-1 CASSPGTRFSGELFF TGTGCCAGCAGCCCCGGGACTAGGTTTTCCGGGGAGCTGTTTTTT